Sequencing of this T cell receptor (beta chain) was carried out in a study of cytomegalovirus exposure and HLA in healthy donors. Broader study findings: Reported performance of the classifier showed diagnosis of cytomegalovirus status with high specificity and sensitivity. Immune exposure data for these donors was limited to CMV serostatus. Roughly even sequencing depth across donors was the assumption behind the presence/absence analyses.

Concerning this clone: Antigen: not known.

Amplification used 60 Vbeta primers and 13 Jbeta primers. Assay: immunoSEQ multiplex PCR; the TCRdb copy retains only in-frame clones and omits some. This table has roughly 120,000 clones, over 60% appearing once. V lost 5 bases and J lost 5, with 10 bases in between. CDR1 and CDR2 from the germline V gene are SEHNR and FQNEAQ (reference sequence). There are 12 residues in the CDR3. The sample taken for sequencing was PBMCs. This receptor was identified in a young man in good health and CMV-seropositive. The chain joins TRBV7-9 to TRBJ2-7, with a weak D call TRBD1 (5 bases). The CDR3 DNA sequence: TGTGCCAGCAGCCCGCAGGGCCACGAGCAGTACTTC. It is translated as CASSPQGHEQYF.